This TCR beta chain originates from a study of cytomegalovirus exposure and HLA in healthy donors. Points from the study as a whole: A later analysis showed HLA-associated TCR beta chains outstripping equally common others in clonal expansion.

The V segment lost 5 bases and the J segment 1 base; nucleotides outside the gene matches: 4. The CDR3 covers 14 residues. CDR1 is SGHNT, CDR2 YYREEE, per germline (reference sequence). To note about this clone: Antigen specificity is unknown.

The PCR had 60 Vbeta and 13 Jbeta primers. The protocol was immunoSEQ multiplex PCR, while the TCRdb copy is restricted to in-frame clones and leaves out a portion. The sample contains roughly 60,000 clones, more than 75% of which appear only once. The receptor was isolated from a female donor in good health and CMV-seronegative. Sample: PBMCs. The chain recombines TRBV5-4 with TRBJ1-1; 8 bases are shared with TRBD1. The CDR3 DNA follows: TGTGCCAGCAGAACCGGGACAGGGAACACTGAAGCTTTCTTT. It specifies CASRTGTGNTEAFF.